The next 21 T cell receptor beta chains were all read from a single sample in a study of tumor-infiltrating lymphocytes in oesophageal squamous cell carcinoma. MiXCR, applied by TCRdb to the PCR reads, yields one record per CDR3 protein. The sample has roughly 10,000 distinct CDR3 sequences, under 70% seen once. The sequencing sample was made of esophageal tumor tissue. The receptors here all came from a female donor with esophageal squamous cell carcinoma.

This chain links TRBV11-2 with TRBJ2-4, with D uncertain. The DNA end favors TRBJ2-5, so the J call may be wrong. Germline lookup yields CDR1 SGHAT and CDR2 FQNNGV. CDR3 length equals 13 residues. CDR3 sequence: CASSLGPGQTQYF. Written as DNA, the CDR3 is TGTGCCAGCAGCTTAGGTCCCGGCCAGACCCAGTACTTC.

The V and J genes are TRBV7-2 and TRBJ2-7; maybe TRBD1 (6 bases). With the DNA end fitting TRBJ2-1 better, the J assignment may be wrong. From germline, CDR1 is SGHTA and CDR2 FQGNSA. The CDR3 is 17 residues long. The CDR3: CASSLSRGGASYNEQFF. The CDR3 DNA reads as TGTGCCAGCAGCTTATCCAGGGGCGGCGCATCCTACAATGAGCAGTTCTTC.

Note on this clonotype: An end of the junction differs from the germline gene, which may be a read error. The chain combines TRBV6-1 with TRBJ2-1; possibly TRBD1 for D (5 bases). Germline V lookup: CDR1 MNHNS, CDR2 SASEGT. CDR3 size: 14 residues. CDR3 loop: CASREDSSYNEQFF. The CDR3 DNA follows: TGTGCCAGCAGGGAAGACAGCTCCTACAATGAGCAGTTCTTC.

The chain couples TRBV12-3 or TRBV12-4 to TRBJ2-7, with D possibly matching TRBD2 (5 bases). V gave up 2 bases and J gave up 7 bases, with 12 bases separating them. CDR3 length: 13 residues. CDR3 protein: CASSLKRNNEQYF. The CDR3 DNA sequence: TGTGCCAGCAGTTTAAAGCGGAACAATGAGCAGTACTTC.

This clonotype was seen a few times. The J gene is TRBJ2-1, the V gene TRBV7-2; 7 bases match TRBD1. CDR3 length: 13 residues. V shed 4 bases, J shed 7 bases, and the junction held 4 bases outside the gene matches. Germline V gives CDR1 SGHTA, CDR2 FQGNSA. The CDR3 spells CASSWGQTNEQFF. In DNA, the CDR3 is TGTGCCAGCAGCTGGGGACAGACAAATGAGCAGTTCTTC.

The chain joins TRBV11-1 to TRBJ2-5; D perhaps matches TRBD2 (6 bases). TRBJ2-7 matches the DNA end more closely, so the J call is doubtful. CDR3 size: 15 residues. CDR1 is SGHAT, CDR2 FQDESV, per germline (reference sequence). The CDR3 here is CASSLGLASSYEQYF. For the CDR3, the DNA is TGTGCCAGCAGCTTAGGCCTAGCGAGCTCCTACGAGCAGTACTTC.

This clonotype was observed a single time. The V gene is TRBV6-1, the J gene TRBJ1-5, with TRBD1 as a possible D gene (6 bases). Germline loops: CDR1 MNHNS, CDR2 SASEGT. The V and J ends lost 6 bases and 5 bases respectively, with 8 bases between them. CDR3 size: 12 residues. The CDR3 sequence is CASRSGDQPQHF. The CDR3 DNA is TGTGCCAGCAGGTCAGGGGATCAGCCCCAGCATTTT.

This clonotype was seen at least ten times. The gene calls are TRBV12-3 or TRBV12-4 and TRBJ2-3, with TRBD2 identical over 7 bases. The CDR3 totals 15 residues. V dropped 3 bases and J dropped 0; count of bases not matched to a gene: 3. As DNA, the CDR3 is TGTGCCAGCAGTTTCGGGGGGTTTAGCACAGATACGCAGTATTTT. It encodes CASSFGGFSTDTQYF.

This clonotype was counted between two and nine times. This sequence joins TRBV7-8 and TRBJ2-3; 8 nucleotides agree with TRBD1. Germline CDR1 is SGHVS and CDR2 is FQNEAQ. The CDR3 runs to 13 residues. Losses at the gene ends were 5 bases for V and 7 bases for J; bases not matched to a gene: 5. CDR3 protein: CASSADREYTQYF. In DNA, the CDR3 is TGTGCCAGCAGCGCGGACAGGGAATATACGCAGTATTTT.

This sequence joins TRBV28 and TRBJ2-6, with 9 bases fitting TRBD2. The CDR3 extends over 14 amino acids. Germline V gene data show CDR1 as MDHEN and CDR2 as SYDVKM. Losses at the gene ends were 6 bases for V and 12 bases for J; bases not matched to a gene: 9. In nucleotides, the CDR3 is TGTGCCAGCAGCGATAGCGGGAGCAACTCCGTCCTGACTTTC. The encoded protein is CASSDSGSNSVLTF.

CDR3 nucleotides: TGTGCCAGCAGCTTAGCGGGTGTCTACAATGAGCAGTTCTTC. It translates to CASSLAGVYNEQFF. The rearrangement uses TRBV7-6 and TRBJ2-1; no clear D. CDR3 size: 14 residues. Looked up from germline, CDR1 is SGHVS and CDR2 is FNYEAQ. V was cut by 0 bases and J by 3 bases, with 6 bases left in between.

V gene TRBV7-4 combines with J gene TRBJ2-3; 7 bases are a match to TRBD2. Trimming took 6 bases from V and 0 from J; bases not matched to a gene: 6. Germline CDR1 reads SGHVT; CDR2 reads SQSDAQ. The CDR3 runs 15 residues. The CDR3 is CASSPSGISTDTQYF. CDR3 DNA: TGTGCCAGCAGTCCCAGCGGGATCAGCACAGATACGCAGTATTTT.

V gene TRBV24-1 combines with J gene TRBJ2-1, with a possible D match to TRBD2 (6 bases). The J call is doubtful: the DNA matches TRBJ2-7 better. The CDR3 spans 14 residues. Germline V gives CDR1 KGHDR, CDR2 SFDVKD. The CDR3 reads CATIHGGSRYEQYF. Here the CDR3 DNA reads TGTGCCACCATCCACGGAGGGAGTAGGTACGAGCAGTACTTC.

This clonotype has a single count. The CDR3 DNA follows: TGTGCCAGCAGTTACTCACGGAACTCTGGGGCCAACGTCCTGACTTTC. Protein product: CASSYSRNSGANVLTF. The chain has TRBV6-6 and TRBJ2-5; D remains unclear. The end of the DNA is better explained by TRBJ2-6, so the J call may be wrong. CDR3 length: 16 residues. Germline V gives CDR1 MNHNY, CDR2 SVGAGI (reference sequence).

Regarding this clonotype: The limits of the CDR3 on the DNA are not certain, so only TCRdb's listed CDR3 is given. V and J are TRBV28 and TRBJ2-6; TRBD2, the D gene given by the table, was not confirmed from the DNA. Germline V lookup: CDR1 MDHEN, CDR2 SYDVKM. The CDR3 is made up of 18 amino acids, end residues included. Here the CDR3 reads CASKTERTSGILRAVLRF.

The table lists this clonotype with a few counts. This chain joins TRBV7-6 and TRBJ2-1; 11 positions agree with TRBD2. The V gene's germline CDR1 is SGHVS and CDR2 FNYEAQ. The CDR3 contains 16 residues. Trimming cost V 5 bases and J 2 bases; bases outside gene matches: 5. Here the CDR3 DNA reads TGTGCCAGCAGCCCCGTTAGCGGGGGGGCCTACAATGAGCAGTTCTTC. As protein: CASSPVSGGAYNEQFF.

The chain links TRBV6-6 to TRBJ2-1, with 11 positions matching TRBD2. The V gene's germline CDR1 is MNHNY and CDR2 SVGAGI (reference sequence). The V and J ends lost 2 bases and 0 bases, in that order; junction bases with no gene match: 6. The CDR3 runs to 18 residues. CDR3 coding DNA: TGTGCCAGCAGTTACGAACTAGCGGGGGCCAGCTCCTACAATGAGCAGTTCTTC. As protein: CASSYELAGASSYNEQFF.

This clonotype has more than one count but fewer than ten. This chain uses TRBV7-9 with TRBJ1-2; D ambiguous. V was pared by 1 base and J by 8 bases, with 11 bases between. This CDR3 spans 13 amino acids. CDR1 is SEHNR and CDR2 is FQNEAQ in the germline V gene (reference sequence). For the CDR3, the DNA is TGTGCCAGCAGCTTAGACTACGGGAGCGGCTACACCTTC. Translated: CASSLDYGSGYTF.

This clonotype is classed as medium-sized. The chain couples TRBV28 to TRBJ2-7, with 10 bases matching TRBD2. This CDR3 contains 15 residues. Germline CDR1 and CDR2: MDHEN and SYDVKM. V shed 7 bases and J 0 bases; nucleotides not matched to a gene: 6. CDR3 residues: CASKETSGFSYEQYF. In nucleotides, the CDR3 is TGTGCCAGCAAGGAGACTAGCGGGTTCTCCTACGAGCAGTACTTC. The full variable domain, with the rest looked up from reference TRBV28 and TRBJ2-7, is DVKVTQSSRYLVKRTGEKVFLECVQDMDHENMFWYRQDPGLGLRLIYFSYDVKMKEKGDIPEGYSVSREKKERFSLILESASTNQTSMYLCASKETSGFSYEQYFGPGTRLTVT.

The chain combines TRBV30 with TRBJ2-7; no clear D. CDR1 and CDR2 from the germline V gene are GTSNPN and SVGIG (reference sequence). The CDR3 totals 14 residues. V lost 3 bases and J 3 bases, leaving 15 bases between the germline ends. CDR3 DNA: TGTGCCTGGAGCCGAGGACGGAGAATCTACGAGCAGTACTTC. Protein sequence: CAWSRGRRIYEQYF.

This clonotype was seen a handful of times. The J gene is TRBJ2-1, the V gene TRBV7-8; a weak D match, TRBD2 (6 bases). Germline CDR1 and CDR2: SGHVS and FQNEAQ. Trimming cost V 0 bases and J 0 bases, with 12 bases left between them. The CDR3 covers 17 residues. The CDR3 nucleotides read TGTGCCAGCAGCTTAGCGACTAGTACCGTCTCCTACAATGAGCAGTTCTTC. It translates to CASSLATSTVSYNEQFF.